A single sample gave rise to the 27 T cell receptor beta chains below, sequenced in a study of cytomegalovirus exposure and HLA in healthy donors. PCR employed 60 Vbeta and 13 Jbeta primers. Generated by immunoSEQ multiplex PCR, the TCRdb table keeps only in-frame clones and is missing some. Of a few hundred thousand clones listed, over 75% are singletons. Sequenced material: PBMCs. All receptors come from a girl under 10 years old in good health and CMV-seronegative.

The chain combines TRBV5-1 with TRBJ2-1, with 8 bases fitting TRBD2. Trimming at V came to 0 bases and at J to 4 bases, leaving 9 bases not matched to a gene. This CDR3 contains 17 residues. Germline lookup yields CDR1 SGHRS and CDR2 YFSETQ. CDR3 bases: TGCGCCAGCAGCTTGGCGGTTGGTACGGGAGGGTACAATGAGCAGTTCTTC. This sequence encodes CASSLAVGTGGYNEQFF.

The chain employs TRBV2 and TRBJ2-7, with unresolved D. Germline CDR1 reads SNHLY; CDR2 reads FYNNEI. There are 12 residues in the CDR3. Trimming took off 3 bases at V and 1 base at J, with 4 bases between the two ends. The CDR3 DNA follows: TGTGCCAGCAGTGAGCGTTCCTACGAGCAGTACTTC. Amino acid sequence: CASSERSYEQYF.

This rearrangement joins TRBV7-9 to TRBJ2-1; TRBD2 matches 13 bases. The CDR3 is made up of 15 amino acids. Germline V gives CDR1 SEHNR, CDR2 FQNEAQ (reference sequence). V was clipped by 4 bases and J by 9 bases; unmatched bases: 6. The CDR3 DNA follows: TGTGCCAGCAGCTCAGGGACTAGCGGGATCTTTGAGCAGTTCTTC. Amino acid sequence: CASSSGTSGIFEQFF.

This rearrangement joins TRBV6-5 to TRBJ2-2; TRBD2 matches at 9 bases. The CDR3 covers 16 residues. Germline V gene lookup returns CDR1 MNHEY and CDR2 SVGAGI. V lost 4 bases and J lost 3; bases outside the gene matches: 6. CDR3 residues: CASSSLAGVDTGELFF. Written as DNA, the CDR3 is TGTGCCAGCAGTTCCTTAGCGGGAGTTGACACCGGGGAGCTGTTTTTT.

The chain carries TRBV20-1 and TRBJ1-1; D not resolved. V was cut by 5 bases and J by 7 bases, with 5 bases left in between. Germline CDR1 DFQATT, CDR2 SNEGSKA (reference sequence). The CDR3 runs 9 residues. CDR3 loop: CSARSEAFF. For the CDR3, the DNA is TGCAGTGCTCGTAGTGAAGCTTTCTTT.

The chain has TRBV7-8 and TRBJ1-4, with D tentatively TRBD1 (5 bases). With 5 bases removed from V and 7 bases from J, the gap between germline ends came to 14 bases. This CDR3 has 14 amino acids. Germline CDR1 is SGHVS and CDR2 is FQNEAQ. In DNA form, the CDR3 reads TGTGCCAGCAGCCCGGGTCGGGGGGGTGAAAAACTGTTTTTT. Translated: CASSPGRGGEKLFF.

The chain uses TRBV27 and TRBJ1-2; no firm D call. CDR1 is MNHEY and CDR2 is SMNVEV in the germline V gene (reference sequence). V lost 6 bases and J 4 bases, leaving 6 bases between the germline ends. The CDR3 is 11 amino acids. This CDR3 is CASRPGYGYTF. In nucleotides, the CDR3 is TGTGCCAGCAGACCCGGCTATGGCTACACCTTC.

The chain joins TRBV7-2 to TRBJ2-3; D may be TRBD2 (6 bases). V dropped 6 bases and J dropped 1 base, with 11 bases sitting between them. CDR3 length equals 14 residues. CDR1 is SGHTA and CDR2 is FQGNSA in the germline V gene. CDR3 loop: CASRLAGGTDTQYF. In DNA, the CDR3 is TGTGCCAGCAGACTAGCCGGGGGCACAGATACGCAGTATTTT. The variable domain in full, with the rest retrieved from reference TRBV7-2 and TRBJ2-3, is GAGVSQSPSNKVTEKGKDVELRCDPISGHTALYWYRQSLGQGLEFLIYFQGNSAPDKSGLPSDRFSAERTGGSVSTLTIQRTQQEDSAVYLCASRLAGGTDTQYFGPGTRLTVL.

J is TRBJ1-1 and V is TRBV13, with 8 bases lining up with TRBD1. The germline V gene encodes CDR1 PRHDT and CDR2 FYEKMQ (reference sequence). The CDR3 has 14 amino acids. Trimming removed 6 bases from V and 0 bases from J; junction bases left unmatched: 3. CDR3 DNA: TGTGCCAGCAGGGGACAGGACATGAACACTGAAGCTTTCTTT. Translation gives CASRGQDMNTEAFF.

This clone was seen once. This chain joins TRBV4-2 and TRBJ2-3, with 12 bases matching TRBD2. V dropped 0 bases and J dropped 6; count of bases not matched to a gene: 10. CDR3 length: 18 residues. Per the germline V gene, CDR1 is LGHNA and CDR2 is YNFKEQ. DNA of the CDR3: TGTGCCAGCAGCCAAGAAACTAGCGGGGGGCGCCCCGTTGATACGCAGTATTTT. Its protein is CASSQETSGGRPVDTQYF.

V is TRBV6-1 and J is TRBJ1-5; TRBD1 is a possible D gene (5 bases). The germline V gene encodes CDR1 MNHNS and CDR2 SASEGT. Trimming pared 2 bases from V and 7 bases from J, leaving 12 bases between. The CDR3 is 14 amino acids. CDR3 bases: TGTGCCAGCAGTGAAAGCCGGGACTACCAGCCCCAGCATTTT. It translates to CASSESRDYQPQHF.

The CDR3 protein is CASSNHLLPGLGIGDEQFF. DNA for the CDR3: TGTGCCAGCAGCAACCACCTCCTACCGGGACTGGGGATTGGGGATGAGCAGTTCTTC. The chain joins TRBV21-1 to TRBJ2-1; TRBD2 was called by the table and not checked on the DNA. TRBV21-1 is a documented pseudogene. The CDR3 is 19 amino acids.

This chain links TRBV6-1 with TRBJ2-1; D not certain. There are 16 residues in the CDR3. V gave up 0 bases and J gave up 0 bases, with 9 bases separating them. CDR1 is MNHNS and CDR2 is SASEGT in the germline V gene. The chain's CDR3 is CASSEARSSSYNEQFF. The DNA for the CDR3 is TGTGCCAGCAGTGAAGCCCGCTCCAGCTCCTACAATGAGCAGTTCTTC.

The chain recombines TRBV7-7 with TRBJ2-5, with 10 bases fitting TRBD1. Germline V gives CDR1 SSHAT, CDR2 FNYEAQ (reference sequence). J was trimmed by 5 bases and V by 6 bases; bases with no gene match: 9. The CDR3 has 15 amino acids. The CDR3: CASSTGTGVSETQYF. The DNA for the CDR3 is TGTGCCAGCAGTACCGGGACAGGGGTGTCGGAGACCCAGTACTTC. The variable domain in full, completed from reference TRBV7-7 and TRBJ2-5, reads GAGVSQSPRYKVTKRGQDVTLRCDPISSHATLYWYQQALGQGPEFLTYFNYEAQPDKSGLPSDRFSAERPEGSISTLTIQRTEQRDSAMYRCASSTGTGVSETQYFGPGTRLLVL.

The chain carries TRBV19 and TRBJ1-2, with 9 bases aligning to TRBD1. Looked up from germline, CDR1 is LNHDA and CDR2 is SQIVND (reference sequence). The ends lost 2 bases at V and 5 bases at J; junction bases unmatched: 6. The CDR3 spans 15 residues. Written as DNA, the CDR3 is TGTGCCAGTAGTATAAGGGACAGGGAGCTTTATGGCTACACCTTC. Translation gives CASSIRDRELYGYTF.

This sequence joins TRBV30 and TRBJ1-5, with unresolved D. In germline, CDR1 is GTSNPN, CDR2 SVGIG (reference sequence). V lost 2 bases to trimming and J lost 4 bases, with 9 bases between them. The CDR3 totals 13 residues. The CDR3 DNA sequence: TGTGCCTGGAGTTTGAGCAAGAATCAGCCCCAGCATTTT. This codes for CAWSLSKNQPQHF.

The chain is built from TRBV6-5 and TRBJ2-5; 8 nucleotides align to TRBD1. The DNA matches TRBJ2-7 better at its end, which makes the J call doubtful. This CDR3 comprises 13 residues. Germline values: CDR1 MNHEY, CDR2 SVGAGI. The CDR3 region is CASREQGAGEQYF. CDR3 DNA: TGTGCCAGCAGAGAGCAGGGGGCCGGCGAGCAGTACTTC.

CDR3 residues: CASSPEATPAGNLYRNYEQYF. The CDR3 DNA is TGTGCCAGCTCACCCGAGGCCACCCCAGCGGGTAACCTCTATCGAAACTACGAGCAGTACTTC. The chain couples TRBV18 to TRBJ2-7; maybe TRBD2 (6 bases). The CDR3 is 21 amino acids. Germline assignment: CDR1 KGHSH and CDR2 LQKENI. V dropped 3 bases and J dropped 3 bases, with 33 bases sitting between them.

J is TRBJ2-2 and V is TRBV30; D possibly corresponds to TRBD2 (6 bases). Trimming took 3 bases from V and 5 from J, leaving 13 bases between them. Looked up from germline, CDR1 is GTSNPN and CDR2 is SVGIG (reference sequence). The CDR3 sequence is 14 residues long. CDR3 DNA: TGTGCCTGGAGCAACCTGGCGGGGACCGGGGAGCTGTTTTTT. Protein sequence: CAWSNLAGTGELFF.

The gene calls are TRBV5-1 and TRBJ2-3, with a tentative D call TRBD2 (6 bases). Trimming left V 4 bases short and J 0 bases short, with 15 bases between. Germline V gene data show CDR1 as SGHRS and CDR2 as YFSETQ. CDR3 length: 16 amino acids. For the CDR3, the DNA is TGCGCCAGCAGCCCCCTGGGGAGCGGGAGCACAGATACGCAGTATTTT. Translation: CASSPLGSGSTDTQYF.

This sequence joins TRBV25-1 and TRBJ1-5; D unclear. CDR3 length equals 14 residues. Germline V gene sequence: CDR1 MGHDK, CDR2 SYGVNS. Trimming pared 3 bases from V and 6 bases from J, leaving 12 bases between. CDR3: CASSDARGGQPQHF. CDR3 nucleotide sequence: TGTGCCAGCAGTGATGCCCGGGGTGGTCAGCCCCAGCATTTT.

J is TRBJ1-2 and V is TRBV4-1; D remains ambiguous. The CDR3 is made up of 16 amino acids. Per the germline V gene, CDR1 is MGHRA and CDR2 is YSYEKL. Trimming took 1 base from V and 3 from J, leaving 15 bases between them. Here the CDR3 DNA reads TGCGCCAGCAGCCAAGTGGCCCCGGGAGCCGACTATGGCTACACCTTC. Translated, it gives CASSQVAPGADYGYTF.

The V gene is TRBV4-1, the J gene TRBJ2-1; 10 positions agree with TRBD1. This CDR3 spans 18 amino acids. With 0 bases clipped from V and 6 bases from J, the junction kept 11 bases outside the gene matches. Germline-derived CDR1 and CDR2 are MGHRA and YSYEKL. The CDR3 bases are TGCGCCAGCAGCCAAGATCGGCTGGGACAGGGGAACTCCAATGAGCAGTTCTTC. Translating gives CASSQDRLGQGNSNEQFF.

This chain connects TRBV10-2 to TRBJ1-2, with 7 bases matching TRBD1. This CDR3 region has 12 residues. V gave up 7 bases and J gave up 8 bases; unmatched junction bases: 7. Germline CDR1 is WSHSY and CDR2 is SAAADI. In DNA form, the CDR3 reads TGCGCCAGCAAAGGACAGGTGGGCGGCTACACCTTC. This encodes CASKGQVGGYTF.

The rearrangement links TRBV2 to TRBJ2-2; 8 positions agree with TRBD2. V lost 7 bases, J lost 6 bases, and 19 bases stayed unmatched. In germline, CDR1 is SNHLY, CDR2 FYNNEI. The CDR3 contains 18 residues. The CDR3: CASKPRATGTSLPGELFF. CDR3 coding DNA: TGTGCCAGCAAGCCGAGGGCTACCGGGACTAGTCTTCCCGGGGAGCTGTTTTTT.

This CDR3 reads CASLIPGQGEIHNNEQFF. CDR3 in DNA: TGTGCCAGCCTCATCCCGGGACAGGGGGAAATACACAACAATGAGCAGTTCTTC. The chain is built from TRBV5-5 and TRBJ2-1, with 11 bases matching TRBD1. The CDR3 runs to 18 residues. Per germline, CDR1 SGHKS and CDR2 YYEKEE (reference sequence). V was clipped by 7 bases and J by 5 bases; unmatched bases: 17.

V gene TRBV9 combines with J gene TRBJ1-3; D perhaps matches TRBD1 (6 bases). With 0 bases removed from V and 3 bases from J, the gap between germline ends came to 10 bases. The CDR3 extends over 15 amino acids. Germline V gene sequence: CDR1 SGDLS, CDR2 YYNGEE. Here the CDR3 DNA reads TGTGCCAGCAGCGTAGACGGACAGAATGGAAACACCATATATTTT. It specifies CASSVDGQNGNTIYF.